The present TCR beta chain was sequenced within a study of human T cells and chemical hapten exposure. Study-wide results and limits: Expanded TCRs showed more large CDR3 clusters than pre-sensitization or healthy control sets.

This clonotype was counted many times. The antigen is unknown. Sample time point: pre-sensitization, week 0. Noted treatment: therapeutic diphenylcyclopropenone sensitization with weekly scalp DPC. At patch-test visits, sampling came before the patch test. Every donor had alopecia and was 18 to 70 years old; all were suitable for DPC. CDR1 and CDR2 from the germline V gene are MDHEN and SYDVKM. The V end lost 6 bases, the J end lost 9 bases, and 17 bases lay between the germline ends. CDR3 length: 13 residues. Individual cDNA molecules (in the library) carried attached unique molecular identifiers. MiXCR, run by TCRdb on the RACE reads, gives a single entry per CDR3 protein. The sample lists approximately 260,000 distinct CDR3 sequences; approximately 7.5% were seen once.

This clonotype originated in a man aged 18 to 29 with alopecia areata. Some clones in this sample may be carry-over from other donors' samples. The chain joins TRBV28 to TRBJ1-1; possible D gene TRBD1, 6 bases. The specimen was whole blood, collected in connection with sensitization to the hapten diphenylcyclopropenone (DPC). Written as DNA, the CDR3 is TGTGCCAGCAGCACACCCCAGGACAGAAAAGCTTTCTTT. Protein product: CASSTPQDRKAFF.